Listed below are T cell receptor beta chains from one sample, sequenced in a study of T-cell reconstitution after alpha-beta-depleted transplantation in children. Each CDR3 protein gets one entry after TCRdb re-called the PCR reads with MiXCR. The sample consists of about 300,000 distinct CDR3 sequences, over 7% of them appearing once. The source was peripheral blood, collected 360 days after TCRalphabeta/CD19-depleted stem cell transplant. These receptor sequences come from a female patient aged 2-9 years who had a stem cell transplant for Fanconi anemia, so the T cells may come from the graft donor. Each CDR3 is given without its conserved first and last residue.

CDR3 protein,V gene,J gene,CDR3 length
ASSQEGPYSDIQY,TRBV4-2,TRBJ2-4,13
ASRENRQGLDQPQH,TRBV28,TRBJ1-5,14
ASRPQGQPQH,TRBV28,TRBJ1-5,10
ASSLNTDTGELF,TRBV5-1,TRBJ2-2,12
ASNLIVSNQPQH,TRBV27,TRBJ1-5,12
ASSPEDHRYIHNEQF,TRBV28,TRBJ2-1,15
ASSLAGWANTIY,TRBV28,TRBJ1-3,12
ASSLRSGQADEQF,TRBV11-3,TRBJ2-1,13
ASSLSGQGAYGYGYT,TRBV5-1,TRBJ1-2,15
ASSREFNYGYT,TRBV9,TRBJ1-2,11
ASSESQGATTEAF,TRBV25-1,TRBJ1-1,13
ASSLAGVGTDTQY,TRBV7-9,TRBJ2-3,13
AISESKGQTYEQY,TRBV10-3,TRBJ2-7,13
ASSLDRAQETQY,TRBV12-3/TRBV12-4,TRBJ2-5,12
SVARGDRTYEQY,TRBV29-1,TRBJ2-7,12
ASSSDRGHSPLH,TRBV5-1,TRBJ1-6,12
SESRGGADTQY,TRBV20-1,TRBJ2-3,11
ASSRGTGGAF,TRBV5-5,TRBJ1-1,10
SAIGGNTEAF,TRBV29-1,TRBJ1-1,10
ASSLVLASGLQETQY,TRBV5-6,TRBJ2-5,15
ASSFGAGRSEQY,TRBV27,TRBJ2-7,12
ASTLTALLSYNEQF,TRBV6-1,TRBJ2-1,14
ASSVARSSGTGELF,TRBV9,TRBJ2-2,14
ASSFTKSDTQY,TRBV5-1,TRBJ2-3,11
ASSEWGSGGTDTQY,TRBV25-1,TRBJ2-3,14
SAYPGLSSYNSPLH,TRBV20-1,TRBJ1-6,14
ASSRGQPYGYT,TRBV6-1,TRBJ1-2,11
ASSLRGQDNSPLH,TRBV5-1,TRBJ1-6,13
ASSQDRRFTEAF,TRBV4-2,TRBJ1-1,12
ASQQGVSTDTQY,TRBV6-2/TRBV6-3,TRBJ2-3,12
ASSGGLVLNTGELF,TRBV5-1,TRBJ2-2,14
ASSFRGTGNQPQH,TRBV5-6,TRBJ1-5,13
ASSLFPTSREQY,TRBV12-3/TRBV12-4,TRBJ2-7,12
ASSPTSGTTDTQY,TRBV18,TRBJ2-3,13
ASGSQETQY,TRBV12-5,TRBJ2-5,9
ASSLPGRTYEQY,TRBV5-6,TRBJ2-7,12
AGDRAANYGYT,TRBV7-2,TRBJ1-2,11
ASSSPRWGTNEKLF,TRBV28,TRBJ1-4,14
ASSESVQGNQPQH,TRBV10-2,TRBJ1-5,13
ASSHGPTVNTEAF,TRBV4-2,TRBJ1-1,13
ASSPRLAGNTDTQY,TRBV18,TRBJ2-3,14
ASSLWVGDSNQPQH,TRBV28,TRBJ1-5,14
ASSLFPRAGQETQY,TRBV28,TRBJ2-5,14
ASSWGRDTEAF,TRBV6-5,TRBJ1-1,11
AISEARGVTGELF,TRBV10-3,TRBJ2-2,13
ASSLFGGMNTEAF,TRBV5-1,TRBJ1-1,13
ASSSRLAGVNHEQF,TRBV7-6,TRBJ2-1,14
ASSLGLTSGGNTDTQY,TRBV11-1,TRBJ2-3,16
ASSSPDRTGTFRTGELF,TRBV5-1,TRBJ2-2,17
ASSLEGGSKYSYEQY,TRBV11-2,TRBJ2-7,15
ASTERGGRTDTQY,TRBV9,TRBJ2-3,13
ASSYRTDYGYT,TRBV6-5,TRBJ1-2,11
ASSLEGPPMDTQY,TRBV5-1,TRBJ2-3,13
ASSQESGHNTEAF,TRBV4-2,TRBJ1-1,13
ASSPLSGTGGLYEQF,TRBV6-5,TRBJ2-1,15
ASSEPGGLGRGKLF,TRBV25-1,TRBJ1-4,14